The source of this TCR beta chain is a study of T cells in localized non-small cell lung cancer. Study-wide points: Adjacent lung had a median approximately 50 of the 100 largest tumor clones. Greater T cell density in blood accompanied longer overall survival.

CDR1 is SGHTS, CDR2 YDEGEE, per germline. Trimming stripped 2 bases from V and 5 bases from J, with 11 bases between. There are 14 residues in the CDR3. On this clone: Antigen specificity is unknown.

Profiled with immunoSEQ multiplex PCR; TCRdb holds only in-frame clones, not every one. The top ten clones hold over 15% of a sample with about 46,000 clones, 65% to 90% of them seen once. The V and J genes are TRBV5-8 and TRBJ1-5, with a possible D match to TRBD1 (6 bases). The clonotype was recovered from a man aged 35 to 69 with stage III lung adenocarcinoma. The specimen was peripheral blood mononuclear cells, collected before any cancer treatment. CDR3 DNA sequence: TGTGCCAGCAGCTTACAGGGCGGGGATCAGCCCCAGCATTTT. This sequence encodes CASSLQGGDQPQHF. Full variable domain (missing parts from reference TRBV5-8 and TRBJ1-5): EAGVTQSPTHLIKTRGQQATLRCSPISGHTSVYWYQQALGLGLQFLLWYDEGEERNRGNFPPRFSGRQFPNYSSELNVNALELEDSALYLCASSLQGGDQPQHFGDGTRLSIL.